This T cell receptor (beta chain) stems from a study of cytomegalovirus exposure and HLA in healthy donors. Study context: There were approximately 400 genotyped donors. Of these, 81% fell in the genetic ancestry cluster associated with self-reported Caucasian donors.

In regard to this clone: Its antigen is unknown.

All donors participated as healthy donors of bone marrow. Per the germline V gene, CDR1 is KGHSH and CDR2 is LQKENI. The CDR3 totals 16 residues. The ends were cut back, 6 bases at V and 6 bases at J, with 24 bases in the middle. General observations from the study: Most likely, a cluster of highly shared sequence variants arose as a sequencing artifact. Later analysis identified a missense DCLRE1C variant that was linked to TCR beta V- and J-gene trimming.

The PCR contained 60 Vbeta and 13 Jbeta primers. The repertoire was sequenced with immunoSEQ multiplex PCR; TCRdb's copy has only in-frame clones and lacks some. The top ten clones hold 1.9% of a sample with more than 90,000 clones, 60% to 75% of them seen once. The specimen was PBMCs. The receptor was derived from a middle-aged woman in good health and CMV-seronegative. This chain uses TRBV18 with TRBJ2-7; D is uncertain. The CDR3: CASSVQRAVLLGEQYF. The DNA for the CDR3 is TGTGCCAGCTCTGTACAACGTGCGGTCCTCTTGGGCGAGCAGTACTTC.